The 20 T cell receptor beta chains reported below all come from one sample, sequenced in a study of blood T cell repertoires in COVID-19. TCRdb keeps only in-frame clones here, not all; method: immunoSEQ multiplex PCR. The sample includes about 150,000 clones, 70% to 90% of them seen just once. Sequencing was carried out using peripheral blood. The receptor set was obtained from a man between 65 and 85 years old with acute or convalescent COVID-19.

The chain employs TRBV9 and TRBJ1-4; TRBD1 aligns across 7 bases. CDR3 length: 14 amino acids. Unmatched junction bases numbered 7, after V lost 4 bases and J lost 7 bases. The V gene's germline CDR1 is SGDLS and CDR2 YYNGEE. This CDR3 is CASSIGTDAEKLFF. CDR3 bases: TGTGCCAGCAGCATCGGGACAGACGCTGAAAAACTGTTTTTT.

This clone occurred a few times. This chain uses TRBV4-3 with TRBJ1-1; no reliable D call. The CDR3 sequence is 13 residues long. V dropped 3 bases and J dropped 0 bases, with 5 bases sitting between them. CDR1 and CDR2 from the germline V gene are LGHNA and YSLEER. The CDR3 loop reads CASSHGMNTEAFF. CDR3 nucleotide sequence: TGCGCCAGCAGCCACGGGATGAACACTGAAGCTTTCTTT.

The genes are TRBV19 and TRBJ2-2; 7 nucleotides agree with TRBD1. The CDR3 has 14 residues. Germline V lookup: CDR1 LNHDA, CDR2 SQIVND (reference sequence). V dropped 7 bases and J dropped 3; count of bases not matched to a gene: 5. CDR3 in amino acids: CASTPTGYTGELFF. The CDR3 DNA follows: TGTGCCAGTACTCCGACAGGGTACACCGGGGAGCTGTTTTTT.

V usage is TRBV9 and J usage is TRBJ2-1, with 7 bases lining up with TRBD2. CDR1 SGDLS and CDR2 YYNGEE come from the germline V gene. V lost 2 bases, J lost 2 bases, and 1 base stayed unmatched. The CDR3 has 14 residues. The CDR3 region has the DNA TGTGCCAGCAGCGTTAGCGGGCCCTACAATGAGCAGTTCTTC. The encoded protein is CASSVSGPYNEQFF.

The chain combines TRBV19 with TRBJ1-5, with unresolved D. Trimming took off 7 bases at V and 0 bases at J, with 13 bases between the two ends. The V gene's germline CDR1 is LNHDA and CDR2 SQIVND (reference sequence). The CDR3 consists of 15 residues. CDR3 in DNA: TGTGCCAGTACCCCACGGGTCCATAGCAATCAGCCCCAGCATTTT. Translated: CASTPRVHSNQPQHF.

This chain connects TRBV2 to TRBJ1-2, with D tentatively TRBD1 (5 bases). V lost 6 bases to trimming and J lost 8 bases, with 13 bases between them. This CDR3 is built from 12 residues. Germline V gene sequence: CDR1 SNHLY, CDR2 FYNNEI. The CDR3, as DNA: TGTGCCAGCAGGCGGGACGAAGGGGGCTACACCTTC. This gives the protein CASRRDEGGYTF.

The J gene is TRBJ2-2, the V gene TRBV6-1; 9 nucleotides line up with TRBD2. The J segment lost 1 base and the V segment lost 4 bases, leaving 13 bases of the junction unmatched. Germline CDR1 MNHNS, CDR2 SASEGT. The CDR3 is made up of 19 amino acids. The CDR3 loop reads CASSGPLSAGGKNTGELFF. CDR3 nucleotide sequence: TGTGCCAGCAGTGGCCCTCTATCAGCGGGAGGAAAGAACACCGGGGAGCTGTTTTTT.

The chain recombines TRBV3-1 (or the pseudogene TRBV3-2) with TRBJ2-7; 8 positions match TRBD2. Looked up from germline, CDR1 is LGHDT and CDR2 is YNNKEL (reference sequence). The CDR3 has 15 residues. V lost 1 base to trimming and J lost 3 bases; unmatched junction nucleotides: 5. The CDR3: CASSQAIGTSYEQYF. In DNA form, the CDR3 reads TGTGCCAGCAGCCAAGCCATAGGGACTAGCTACGAGCAGTACTTC.

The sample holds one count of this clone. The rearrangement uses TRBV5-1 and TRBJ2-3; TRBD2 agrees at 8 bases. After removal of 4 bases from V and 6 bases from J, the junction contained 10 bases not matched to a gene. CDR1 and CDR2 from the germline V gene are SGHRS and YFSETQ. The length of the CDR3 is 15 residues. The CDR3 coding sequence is TGCGCCAGCAGCCTATCAGCGGGAGAATGGGATACGCAGTATTTT. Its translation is CASSLSAGEWDTQYF.

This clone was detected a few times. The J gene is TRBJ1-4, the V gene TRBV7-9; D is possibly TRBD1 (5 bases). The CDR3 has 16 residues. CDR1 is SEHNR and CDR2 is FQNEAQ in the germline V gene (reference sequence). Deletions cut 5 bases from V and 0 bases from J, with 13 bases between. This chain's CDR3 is CASSPPGVATNEKLFF. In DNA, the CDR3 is TGTGCCAGCAGCCCCCCGGGGGTGGCAACTAATGAAAAACTGTTTTTT. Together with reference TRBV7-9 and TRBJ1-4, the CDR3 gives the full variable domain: DTGVSQNPRHKITKRGQNVTFRCDPISEHNRLYWYRQTLGQGPEFLTYFQNEAQLEKSRLLSDRFSAERPKGSFSTLEIQRTEQGDSAMYLCASSPPGVATNEKLFFGSGTQLSVL.

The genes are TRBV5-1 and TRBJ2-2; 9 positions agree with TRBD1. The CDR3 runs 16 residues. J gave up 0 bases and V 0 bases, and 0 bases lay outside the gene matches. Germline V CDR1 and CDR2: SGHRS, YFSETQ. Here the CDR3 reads CASSLGDRANTGELFF. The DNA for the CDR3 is TGCGCCAGCAGCTTGGGGGACAGGGCGAACACCGGGGAGCTGTTTTTT.

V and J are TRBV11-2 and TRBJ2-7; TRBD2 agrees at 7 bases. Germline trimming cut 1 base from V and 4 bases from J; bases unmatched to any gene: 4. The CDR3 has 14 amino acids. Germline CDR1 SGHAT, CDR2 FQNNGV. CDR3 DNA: TGTGCCAGCAGCTTAGGGGAGGGGTCGTACGAGCAGTACTTC. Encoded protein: CASSLGEGSYEQYF.

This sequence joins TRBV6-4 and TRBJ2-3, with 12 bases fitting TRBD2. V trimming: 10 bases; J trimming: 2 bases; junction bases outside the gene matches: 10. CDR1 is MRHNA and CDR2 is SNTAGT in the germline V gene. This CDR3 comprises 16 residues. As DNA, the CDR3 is TGTGCCACTAGTCATGGACTAGCGGGATACACAGATACGCAGTATTTT. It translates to CATSHGLAGYTDTQYF.

The DNA of the CDR3 is TGTGCCACCAGTGATCGACTGGGAGTGGGGGAGCTGTTTTTT. Translating gives CATSDRLGVGELFF. V and J are TRBV24-1 and TRBJ2-2, with D perhaps TRBD2 (5 bases). The V end was cut by 3 bases, the J end by 8 bases, with 12 bases between. Germline V gene lookup returns CDR1 KGHDR and CDR2 SFDVKD. This CDR3 spans 14 amino acids.

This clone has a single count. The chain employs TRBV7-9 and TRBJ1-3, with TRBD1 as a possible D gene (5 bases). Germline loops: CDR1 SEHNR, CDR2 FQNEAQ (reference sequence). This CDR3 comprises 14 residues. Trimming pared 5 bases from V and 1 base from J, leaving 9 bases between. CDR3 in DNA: TGTGCCAGCAGCACGGGGGGATCTGGAAACACCATATATTTT. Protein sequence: CASSTGGSGNTIYF.

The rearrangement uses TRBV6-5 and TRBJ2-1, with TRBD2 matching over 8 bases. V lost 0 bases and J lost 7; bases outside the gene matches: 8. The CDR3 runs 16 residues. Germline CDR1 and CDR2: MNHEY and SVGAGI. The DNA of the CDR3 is TGTGCCAGCAGTTACTCCCTAGCGCCTAGCGGGAATGAGCAGTTCTTC. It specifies CASSYSLAPSGNEQFF.

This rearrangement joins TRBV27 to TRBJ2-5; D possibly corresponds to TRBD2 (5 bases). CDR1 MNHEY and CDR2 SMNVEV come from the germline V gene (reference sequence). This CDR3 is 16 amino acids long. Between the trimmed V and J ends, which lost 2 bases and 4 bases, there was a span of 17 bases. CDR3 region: CASSLIRRGVGETQYF. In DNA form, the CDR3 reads TGTGCCAGCAGTTTAATTCGACGGGGAGTCGGAGAGACCCAGTACTTC.

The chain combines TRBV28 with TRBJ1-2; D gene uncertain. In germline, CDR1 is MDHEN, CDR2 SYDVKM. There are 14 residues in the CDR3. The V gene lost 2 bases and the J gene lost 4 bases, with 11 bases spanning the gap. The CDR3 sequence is CASSLNGEVYGYTF. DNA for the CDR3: TGTGCCAGCAGTTTAAATGGGGAGGTCTATGGCTACACCTTC.

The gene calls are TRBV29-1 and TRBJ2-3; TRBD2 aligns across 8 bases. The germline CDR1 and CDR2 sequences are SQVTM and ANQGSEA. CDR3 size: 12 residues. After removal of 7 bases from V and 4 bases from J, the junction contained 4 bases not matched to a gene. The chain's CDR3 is CSDGAGADTQYF. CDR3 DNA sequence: TGCAGCGACGGAGCGGGAGCAGATACGCAGTATTTT.

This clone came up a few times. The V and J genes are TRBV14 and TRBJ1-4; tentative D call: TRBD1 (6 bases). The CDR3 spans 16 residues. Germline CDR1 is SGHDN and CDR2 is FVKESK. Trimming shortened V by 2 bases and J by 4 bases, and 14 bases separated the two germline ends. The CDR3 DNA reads TGTGCCAGCAGCCAACTCGAGCGAGGGGGTAATGAAAAACTGTTTTTT. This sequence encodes CASSQLERGGNEKLFF.